The 32 T cell receptor beta chains below were found in one sample sequenced in a study of OX40 agonist ivuxolimab in advanced cancers. The method was immunoSEQ multiplex PCR; TCRdb's version includes in-frame clones alone and lacks a portion of them. The sample lists 85,000 to 130,000 clones, approximately 90% occurring once. The sample was CD4+ or CD8+ T cells sorted from blood, taken in a trial of the OX40 agonist ivuxolimab. These receptors originate from an adult with an advanced solid tumor such as melanoma, head and neck, liver or kidney cancer.

This clone was picked up one time. One end of the junction is discordant with germline, which a read error may explain. The chain employs TRBV7-7 and TRBJ2-5; 8 bases are a match to TRBD2. The CDR3 sequence is 16 residues long. In germline, CDR1 is SSHAT, CDR2 FNYEAQ (reference sequence). This CDR3 is CASSPSGGGLGETQYF. CDR3 sequence (DNA): TGTGCTAGCAGCCCTAGTGGCGGGGGGTTGGGAGAGACCCAGTACTTC.

The rearrangement joins TRBV2 to TRBJ1-1, with 7 bases aligning to TRBD1. The CDR3 has 13 amino acids. V was pared by 5 bases and J by 6 bases, with 6 bases of the junction left unmatched. Germline V gene data show CDR1 as SNHLY and CDR2 as FYNNEI. CDR3 nucleotide sequence: TGTGCCAGCAGTCAGGACAGGAGGGCTGAAGCTTTCTTT. Protein sequence: CASSQDRRAEAFF.

This chain joins TRBV5-1 and TRBJ2-7, with D uncertain. Trimming left V 0 bases short and J 6 bases short, with 13 bases between. The CDR3 sequence is 14 residues long. CDR1 is SGHRS and CDR2 is YFSETQ in the germline V gene. CDR3 bases: TGCGCCAGCAGCTTGGCGCCCGGGTTAGGCGAGCAGTACTTC. This translates into CASSLAPGLGEQYF. Supplemented by reference TRBV5-1 and TRBJ2-7, the full variable domain reads KAGVTQTPRYLIKTRGQQVTLSCSPISGHRSVSWYQQTPGQGLQFLFEYFSETQRNKGNFPGRFSGRQFSNSRSEMNVSTLELGDSALYLCASSLAPGLGEQYFGPGTRLTVT.

This sequence joins TRBV11-2 and TRBJ2-1; D is perhaps TRBD2 (5 bases). The CDR3 runs to 14 residues. V dropped 2 bases and J dropped 1 base, with 6 bases sitting between them. Per germline, CDR1 SGHAT and CDR2 FQNNGV. The DNA for the CDR3 is TGTGCCAGCAGCTTAAGGAGGTCCTACAATGAGCAGTTCTTC. As protein: CASSLRRSYNEQFF.

This chain links TRBV7-2 with TRBJ2-7; possible D gene TRBD1, 7 bases. Germline lookup yields CDR1 SGHTA and CDR2 FQGNSA. The CDR3 totals 15 residues. V was pared by 4 bases and J by 3 bases, with 16 bases between. CDR3 coding DNA: TGTGCCAGCAGCTCCTCCGGCCAGGGGGGCTACGAGCAGTACTTC. Its protein is CASSSSGQGGYEQYF.

The chain recombines TRBV28 with TRBJ1-1; 8 nucleotides match TRBD1. Germline lookup yields CDR1 MDHEN and CDR2 SYDVKM. V lost 5 bases, J lost 11 bases, and 10 bases stayed unmatched. This CDR3 has 13 residues. For the CDR3, the DNA is TGTGCCAGCAGTCTACGACAGGGGATCGGGGCTTTCTTT. It translates to CASSLRQGIGAFF.

V and J are TRBV7-2 and TRBJ2-5, with TRBD2 matching over 8 bases. Germline CDR1 reads SGHTA; CDR2 reads FQGNSA. The V segment lost 0 bases and the J segment 4 bases; nucleotides outside the gene matches: 13. The CDR3 loop spans 18 amino acids. The CDR3 protein is CASSLARISGARTETQYF. As DNA, the CDR3 is TGTGCCAGCAGCTTAGCGCGAATTAGCGGGGCGAGAACAGAGACCCAGTACTTC.

The V gene is TRBV4-3, the J gene TRBJ2-3; tentatively, D is TRBD1 or TRBD2 (5 bases each). Germline V gene sequence: CDR1 LGHNA, CDR2 YSLEER. The CDR3 sequence is 16 residues long. Trimming cost V 1 base and J 1 base, with 12 bases left between them. In DNA form, the CDR3 reads TGCGCCAGCAGCCAAGGGGACGGTGGGGGCACAGATACGCAGTATTTT. It codes for CASSQGDGGGTDTQYF.

The genes are TRBV21-1 and TRBJ2-7. TRBV21-1 is designated a pseudogene. The CDR3 totals 19 residues. This CDR3 is CASSKGGRGVAGRPYEQYF. The CDR3 nucleotides are TGTGCCAGCAGCAAAGGGGGGAGAGGGGTAGCAGGAAGGCCCTACGAGCAGTACTTC.

This sequence joins TRBV7-9 and TRBJ1-1; D gene ambiguous. Germline CDR1 and CDR2: SEHNR and FQNEAQ (reference sequence). Trimming left V 3 bases short and J 1 base short, with 9 bases between. This CDR3 has 14 residues. CDR3 in amino acids: CASSLWQRNTEAFF. CDR3 sequence (DNA): TGTGCCAGCAGCTTGTGGCAGAGGAACACTGAAGCTTTCTTT.

The CDR3 nucleotides read TGTGCCACCCAGAGGGGATTCACCGGGGAGCTGTTTTTT. Translated: CATQRGFTGELFF. The chain links TRBV19 to TRBJ2-2; D is tentatively TRBD1 or TRBD2 (5 bases each). The CDR3 has 13 residues. Germline CDR1 LNHDA, CDR2 SQIVND (reference sequence). Trimming shortened V by 10 bases and J by 4 bases, and 13 bases separated the two germline ends.

With respect to this clone: The same CDR3 can be traced to other DNA sequences in this sample. The chain couples TRBV28 to TRBJ1-2; the D is unclear. Germline lookup yields CDR1 MDHEN and CDR2 SYDVKM. Trimming shortened V by 5 bases and J by 4 bases, and 5 bases separated the two germline ends. This CDR3 has 11 residues. CDR3 sequence reads: CASSKAYGYTF. CDR3 coding DNA: TGTGCCAGCAGTAAGGCCTATGGCTACACCTTC.

This rearrangement joins TRBV4-1 to TRBJ1-5; D gene ambiguous. The V and J ends lost 5 bases and 4 bases respectively, with 9 bases between them. Looked up from germline, CDR1 is MGHRA and CDR2 is YSYEKL. This CDR3 has 13 residues. CDR3 sequence: CASSGGLNQPQHF. CDR3 bases: TGCGCCAGCAGCGGAGGGCTTAATCAGCCCCAGCATTTT.

The gene calls are TRBV27 and TRBJ2-1; 7 bases are shared with TRBD1. This CDR3 has 17 residues. Losses at the gene ends were 1 base for V and 2 bases for J; bases not matched to a gene: 8. Germline loops: CDR1 MNHEY, CDR2 SMNVEV (reference sequence). As DNA, the CDR3 is TGTGCCAGCAGTTTATGGGACAGCCGAAGTGCCTACAATGAGCAGTTCTTC. Protein sequence: CASSLWDSRSAYNEQFF.

This sequence joins TRBV28 and TRBJ1-2; D unclear. This CDR3 is 12 amino acids long. Between the trimmed V and J ends, which lost 3 bases and 3 bases, there was a span of 5 bases. Germline CDR1 is MDHEN and CDR2 is SYDVKM. The CDR3 DNA is TGTGCCAGCAGTTTGAAGGACTATGGCTACACCTTC. Translating it yields CASSLKDYGYTF.

This rearrangement joins TRBV4-1 to TRBJ1-3; TRBD1 aligns across 7 bases. CDR3 size: 17 residues. With V trimmed by 4 bases and J by 4 bases, 13 bases remained unmatched. Germline CDR1 is MGHRA and CDR2 is YSYEKL. The chain's CDR3 is CASSPGRWDRQGNTIYF. CDR3 coding DNA: TGCGCCAGCAGCCCTGGTCGATGGGACAGACAGGGAAACACCATATATTTT.

A word on this clone: Without the conserved terminal phenylalanine or tryptophan, this CDR3 likely stems from a read error. The V gene is TRBV28, the J gene TRBJ1-5, with D maybe TRBD1 (5 bases). Germline lookup yields CDR1 MDHEN and CDR2 SYDVKM. The ends were cut back, 5 bases at V and 4 bases at J, with 9 bases in the middle. The CDR3 is 13 residues long. CDR3 region: CASSRQLNQPQHL. The DNA for the CDR3 is TGTGCCAGCAGTCGACAGTTAAATCAGCCCCAGCATCTT.

The rearrangement links TRBV5-6 to TRBJ2-3; TRBD2 matches at 9 bases. The V segment lost 4 bases and the J segment 5 bases; nucleotides outside the gene matches: 8. Germline V CDR1 and CDR2: SGHDT, YYEEEE. The CDR3 consists of 15 residues. In nucleotides, the CDR3 is TGTGCCAGCAGCCCTGGACTAGCGCAGGGAGATACGCAGTATTTT. It encodes CASSPGLAQGDTQYF. Combining the CDR3 with reference TRBV5-6 and TRBJ2-3 gives the whole variable domain DAGVTQSPTHLIKTRGQQVTLRCSPKSGHDTVSWYQQALGQGPQFIFQYYEEEERQRGNFPDRFSGHQFPNYSSELNVNALLLGDSALYLCASSPGLAQGDTQYFGPGTRLTVL.

This clone was found once. This sequence joins TRBV11-2 and TRBJ2-1; D ambiguous. This CDR3 is built from 17 residues. Germline CDR1 SGHAT, CDR2 FQNNGV. Trimming took 1 base from V and 10 from J, leaving 23 bases between them. The CDR3 DNA reads as TGTGCCAGCAGCTTAGCCGAGGTCGGAACCACCCTAGGAGAGCAGTTCTTC. This sequence encodes CASSLAEVGTTLGEQFF.

In the case of this clone: Mismatch with germline at one junction end may stem from a read error. The chain joins TRBV4-2 to TRBJ2-7; 12 bases match TRBD2. This CDR3 comprises 15 residues. Germline loops: CDR1 LGHNA, CDR2 YNFKEQ. The CDR3 DNA reads TGTGCCAGCAGCCCTCGACTAGCGGGGGATTACGAGCTGTACTTC. This codes for CASSPRLAGDYELYF.

The chain carries TRBV4-3 and TRBJ1-5; D might be TRBD1 (5 bases). The germline V and J ends were trimmed by 0 bases and 6 bases, with 12 bases remaining between them. This CDR3 spans 15 amino acids. Per the germline V gene, CDR1 is LGHNA and CDR2 is YSLEER. This CDR3 is CASSQDERGTQPQHF. CDR3 sequence (DNA): TGCGCCAGCAGCCAAGATGAAAGGGGCACTCAGCCCCAGCATTTT.

This chain connects TRBV5-1 to TRBJ2-7; maybe TRBD2 (6 bases). The V end lost 0 bases, the J end lost 6 bases, and 13 bases lay between the germline ends. The CDR3 sequence is 14 residues long. CDR1 and CDR2 from the germline V gene are SGHRS and YFSETQ. CDR3 in DNA: TGCGCCAGCAGCTTGGGACTAGTACTCTCCGAGCAGTACTTC. Its protein is CASSLGLVLSEQYF.

J is TRBJ1-3 and V is TRBV4-2; D unresolved. Germline lookup yields CDR1 LGHNA and CDR2 YNFKEQ. Trimming removed 1 base from V and 0 bases from J, with 10 bases in between. CDR3 size: 16 residues. DNA for the CDR3: TGTGCCAGCAGCCAAGGCGAACCGTCCTCTGGAAACACCATATATTTT. It yields the protein CASSQGEPSSGNTIYF.

This CDR3 reads CASGETPNTEAFF. The DNA of the CDR3 is TGTGCCAGCGGGGAGACACCGAACACTGAAGCTTTCTTT. The rearrangement joins TRBV6-6 to TRBJ1-1; D ambiguous. The CDR3 length is 13 residues. Germline V lookup: CDR1 MNHNY, CDR2 SVGAGI (reference sequence). Trimming removed 8 bases from V and 1 base from J, with 11 bases in between.

There are a few counts of this clone. The chain has TRBV25-1 and TRBJ2-2, with 8 bases that match TRBD2. The CDR3 loop spans 14 amino acids. The germline CDR1 and CDR2 sequences are MGHDK and SYGVNS. J lost 4 bases, V lost 4 bases, and 2 bases had no gene match. The CDR3 coding sequence is TGTGCCAGCAGTGGGGCGGGGGGCACCGGGGAGCTGTTTTTT. Protein: CASSGAGGTGELFF. Looking up the rest from reference TRBV25-1 and TRBJ2-2 gives the full variable domain: EADIYQTPRYLVIGTGKKITLECSQTMGHDKMYWYQQDPGMELHLIHYSYGVNSTEKGDLSSESTVSRIRTEHFPLTLESARPSHTSQYLCASSGAGGTGELFFGEGSRLTVL.

This rearrangement joins TRBV4-3 to TRBJ1-1; the match to TRBD1 covers 9 bases. This CDR3 contains 14 residues. V was clipped by 3 bases and J by 1 base; unmatched bases: 0. Germline V gene sequence: CDR1 LGHNA, CDR2 YSLEER. CDR3 nucleotides: TGCGCCAGCAGCCAGGACAGGGGGAACACTGAAGCTTTCTTT. As protein: CASSQDRGNTEAFF.

This chain links TRBV30 with TRBJ2-7; TRBD1 agrees at 8 bases. Trimming removed 8 bases from V and 3 bases from J; junction bases left unmatched: 6. CDR3 size: 12 residues. Germline V gives CDR1 GTSNPN, CDR2 SVGIG (reference sequence). CDR3 amino acids: CAENRGSYEQYF. The CDR3 DNA sequence: TGTGCCGAGAACAGGGGGAGCTACGAGCAGTACTTC.

The rearrangement uses TRBV6-1 and TRBJ2-1, with D uncertain. Germline V CDR1 and CDR2: MNHNS, SASEGT. CDR3 length: 16 residues. Trimming removed 1 base at V and 0 bases at J, with 10 bases between. The CDR3 coding sequence is TGTGCCAGCAGTGAAGAAGGCTGGAGCTCCTACAATGAGCAGTTCTTC. Its protein product is CASSEEGWSSYNEQFF.

The chain recombines TRBV10-1 with TRBJ2-1; D remains ambiguous. This CDR3 spans 13 amino acids. Germline CDR1 reads WNHNN; CDR2 reads SYGVQD (reference sequence). CDR3 region: CVTSRVETGEQFF. The CDR3 DNA reads as TGCGTTACTTCCCGAGTGGAGACGGGCGAGCAGTTCTTC.

The chain couples TRBV6-5 to TRBJ2-2; D unresolved. The CDR3 is 11 residues long. Trimming took 5 bases from V and 7 from J, leaving 5 bases between them. CDR1 is MNHEY, CDR2 SVGAGI, per germline. CDR3 amino acids: CASSGFGELFF. DNA for the CDR3: TGTGCCAGCAGTGGTTTCGGGGAGCTGTTTTTT.

The genes are TRBV28 and TRBJ2-7; D is unresolved. Germline CDR1 MDHEN, CDR2 SYDVKM. This CDR3 comprises 13 residues. Trimming cost V 2 bases and J 4 bases, with 9 bases left between them. The CDR3 sequence is CASSLSSGYEQYF. The CDR3 region has the DNA TGTGCCAGCAGTTTAAGTAGTGGTTACGAGCAGTACTTC.

The V gene is TRBV19, the J gene TRBJ1-1, with D uncertain. Trimming shortened V by 6 bases and J by 4 bases, and 15 bases separated the two germline ends. The CDR3 loop spans 14 amino acids. The germline gives CDR1 LNHDA, CDR2 SQIVND (reference sequence). This CDR3 is CASSRGYVITEAFF. CDR3 bases: TGTGCCAGTAGCAGAGGGTACGTAATCACTGAAGCTTTCTTT. Full variable domain (missing parts from reference TRBV19 and TRBJ1-1): DGGITQSPKYLFRKEGQNVTLSCEQNLNHDAMYWYRQDPGQGLRLIYYSQIVNDFQKGDIAEGYSVSREKKESFPLTVTSAQKNPTAFYLCASSRGYVITEAFFGQGTRLTVV.